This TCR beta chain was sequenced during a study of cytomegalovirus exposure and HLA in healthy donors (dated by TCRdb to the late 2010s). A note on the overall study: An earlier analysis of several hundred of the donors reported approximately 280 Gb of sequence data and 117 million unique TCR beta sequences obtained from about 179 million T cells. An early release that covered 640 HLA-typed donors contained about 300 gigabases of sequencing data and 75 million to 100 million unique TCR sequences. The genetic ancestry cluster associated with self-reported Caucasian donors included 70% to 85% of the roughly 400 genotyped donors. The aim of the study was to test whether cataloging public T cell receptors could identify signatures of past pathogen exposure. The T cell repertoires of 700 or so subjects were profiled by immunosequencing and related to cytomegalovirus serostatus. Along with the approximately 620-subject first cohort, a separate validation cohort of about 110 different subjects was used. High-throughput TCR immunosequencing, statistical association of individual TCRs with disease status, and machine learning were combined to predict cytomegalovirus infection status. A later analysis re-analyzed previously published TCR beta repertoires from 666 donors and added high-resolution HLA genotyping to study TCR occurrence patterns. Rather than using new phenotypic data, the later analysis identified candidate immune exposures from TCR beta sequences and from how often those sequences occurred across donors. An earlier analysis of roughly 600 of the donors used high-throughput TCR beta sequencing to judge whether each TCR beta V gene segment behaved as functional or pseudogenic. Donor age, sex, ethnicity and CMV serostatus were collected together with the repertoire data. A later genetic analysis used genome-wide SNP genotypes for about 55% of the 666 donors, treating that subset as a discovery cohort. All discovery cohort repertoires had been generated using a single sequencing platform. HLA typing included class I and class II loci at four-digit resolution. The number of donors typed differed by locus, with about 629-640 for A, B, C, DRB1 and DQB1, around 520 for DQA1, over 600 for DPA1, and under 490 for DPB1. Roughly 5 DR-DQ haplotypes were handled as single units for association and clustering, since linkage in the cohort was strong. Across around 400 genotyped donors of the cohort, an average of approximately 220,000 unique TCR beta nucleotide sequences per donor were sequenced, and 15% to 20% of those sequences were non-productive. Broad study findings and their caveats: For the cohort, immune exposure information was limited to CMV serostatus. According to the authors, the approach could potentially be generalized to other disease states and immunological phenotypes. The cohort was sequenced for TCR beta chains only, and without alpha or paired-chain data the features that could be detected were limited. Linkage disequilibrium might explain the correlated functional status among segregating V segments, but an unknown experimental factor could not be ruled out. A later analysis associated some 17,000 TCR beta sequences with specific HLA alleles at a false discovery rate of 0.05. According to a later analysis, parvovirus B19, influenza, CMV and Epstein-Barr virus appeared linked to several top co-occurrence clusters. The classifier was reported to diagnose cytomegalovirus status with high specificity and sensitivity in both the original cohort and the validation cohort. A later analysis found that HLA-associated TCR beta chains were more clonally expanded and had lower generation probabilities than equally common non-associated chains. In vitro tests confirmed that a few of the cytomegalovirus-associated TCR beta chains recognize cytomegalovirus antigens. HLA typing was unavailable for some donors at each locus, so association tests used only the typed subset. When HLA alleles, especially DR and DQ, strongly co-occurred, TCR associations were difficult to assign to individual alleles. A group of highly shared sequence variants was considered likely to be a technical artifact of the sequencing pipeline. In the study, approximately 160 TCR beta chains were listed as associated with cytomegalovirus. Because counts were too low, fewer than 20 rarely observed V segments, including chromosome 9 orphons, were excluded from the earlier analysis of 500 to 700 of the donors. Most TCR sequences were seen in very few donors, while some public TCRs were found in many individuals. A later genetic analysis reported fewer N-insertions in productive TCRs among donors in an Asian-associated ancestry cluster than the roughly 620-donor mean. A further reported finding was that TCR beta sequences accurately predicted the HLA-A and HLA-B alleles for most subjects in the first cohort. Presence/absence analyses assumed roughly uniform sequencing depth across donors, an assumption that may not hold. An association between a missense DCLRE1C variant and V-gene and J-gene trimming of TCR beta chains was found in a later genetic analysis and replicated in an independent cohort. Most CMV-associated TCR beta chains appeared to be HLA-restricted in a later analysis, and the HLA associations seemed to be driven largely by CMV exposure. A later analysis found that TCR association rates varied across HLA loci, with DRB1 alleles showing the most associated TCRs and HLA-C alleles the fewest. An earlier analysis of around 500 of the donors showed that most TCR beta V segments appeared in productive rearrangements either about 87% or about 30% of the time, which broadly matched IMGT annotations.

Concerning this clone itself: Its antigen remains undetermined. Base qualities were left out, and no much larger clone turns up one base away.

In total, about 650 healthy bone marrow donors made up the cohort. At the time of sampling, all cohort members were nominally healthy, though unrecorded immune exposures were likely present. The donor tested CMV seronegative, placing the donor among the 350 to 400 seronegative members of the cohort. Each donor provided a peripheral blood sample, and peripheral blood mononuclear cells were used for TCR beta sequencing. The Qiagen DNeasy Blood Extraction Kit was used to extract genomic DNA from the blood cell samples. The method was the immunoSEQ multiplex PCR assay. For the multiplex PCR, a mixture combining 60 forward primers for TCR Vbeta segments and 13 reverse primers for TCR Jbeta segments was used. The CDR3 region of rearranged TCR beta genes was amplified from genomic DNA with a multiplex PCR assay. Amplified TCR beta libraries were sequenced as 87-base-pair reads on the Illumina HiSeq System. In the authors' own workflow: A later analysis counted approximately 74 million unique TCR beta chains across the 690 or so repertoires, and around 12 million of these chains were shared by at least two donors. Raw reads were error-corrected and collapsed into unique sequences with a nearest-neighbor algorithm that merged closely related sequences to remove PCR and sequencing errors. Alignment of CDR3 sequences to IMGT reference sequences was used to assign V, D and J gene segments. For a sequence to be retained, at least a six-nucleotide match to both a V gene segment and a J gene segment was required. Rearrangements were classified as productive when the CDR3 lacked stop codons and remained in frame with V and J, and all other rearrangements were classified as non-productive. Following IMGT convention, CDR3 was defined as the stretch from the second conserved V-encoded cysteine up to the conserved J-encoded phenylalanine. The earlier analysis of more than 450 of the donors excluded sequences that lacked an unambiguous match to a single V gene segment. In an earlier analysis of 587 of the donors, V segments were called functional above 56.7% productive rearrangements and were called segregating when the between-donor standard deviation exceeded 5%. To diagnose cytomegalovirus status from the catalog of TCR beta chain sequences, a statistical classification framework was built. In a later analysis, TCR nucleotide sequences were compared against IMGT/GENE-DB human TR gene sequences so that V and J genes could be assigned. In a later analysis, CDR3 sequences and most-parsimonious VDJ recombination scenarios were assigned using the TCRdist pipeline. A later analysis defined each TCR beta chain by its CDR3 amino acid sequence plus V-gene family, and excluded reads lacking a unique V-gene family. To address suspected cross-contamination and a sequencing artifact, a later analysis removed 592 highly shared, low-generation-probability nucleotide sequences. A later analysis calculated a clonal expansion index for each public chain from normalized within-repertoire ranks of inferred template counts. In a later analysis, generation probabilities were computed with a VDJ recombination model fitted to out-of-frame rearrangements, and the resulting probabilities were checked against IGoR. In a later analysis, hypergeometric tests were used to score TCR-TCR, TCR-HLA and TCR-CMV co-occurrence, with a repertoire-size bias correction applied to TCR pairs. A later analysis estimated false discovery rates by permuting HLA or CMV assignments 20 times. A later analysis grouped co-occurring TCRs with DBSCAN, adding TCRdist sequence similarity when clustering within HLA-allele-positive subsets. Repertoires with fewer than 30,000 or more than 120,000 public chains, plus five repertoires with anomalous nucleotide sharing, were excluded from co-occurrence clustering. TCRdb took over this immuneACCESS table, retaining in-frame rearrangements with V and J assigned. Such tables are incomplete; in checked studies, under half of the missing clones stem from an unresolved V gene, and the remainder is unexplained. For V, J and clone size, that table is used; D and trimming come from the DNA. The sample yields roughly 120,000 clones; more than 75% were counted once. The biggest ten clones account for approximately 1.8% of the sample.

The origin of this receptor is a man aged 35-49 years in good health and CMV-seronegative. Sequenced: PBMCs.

The CDR3 loop reads CASSLGIRGQSYNSPLHF. The nucleotides are TGTGCCAGCAGCTTAGGAATCAGGGGACAGTCCTATAATTCACCCCTCCACTTT. The receptor chain draws on TRBV7-2 and TRBJ1-6, with 7 central nucleotides matching TRBD1. CDR1 and CDR2 are drawn from the germline V gene: SGHTA, FQGNSA. Here V drops 1 base and J drops 1 base, and the junction holds 7 bases not matched to any gene. Inclusive of the bounding cysteine and phenylalanine, the CDR3 is 18 residues long. Just the 54-base CDR3 DNA is kept, in frame starting at base 1.